These 21 T cell receptor beta chains were sequenced from one sample in a study of shared clonotypes between healthy human individuals. The assay was immunoSEQ multiplex PCR, and TCRdb's table has in-frame clones only and misses some. The repertoire holds some 2,000,000 clones, with about 95% as singletons. Naive CD8 populations comprised CD45RO-negative cells positively selected for CCR7, excluding terminally differentiated effector memory CD45RA+ cells. Sequenced material: naive CD8+ T cells sorted from blood. Receptors originate from a man younger than 30 in good health.

This clone was seen a single time. This sample also contains other DNA sequences that code for the same CDR3. V is TRBV5-1 and J is TRBJ2-7; D is unresolved. Trimming removed 2 bases at V and 2 bases at J, with 8 bases between. This CDR3 region has 13 residues. CDR1 and CDR2 from the germline V gene are SGHRS and YFSETQ. CDR3 nucleotide sequence: TGCGCCAGCAGCTTCGGGTCCGCCTACGAGCAGTACTTC. Translation: CASSFGSAYEQYF.

The sample holds one count of this clone. CDR3 in amino acids: CASIDPSGGSPLHF. In DNA form, the CDR3 reads TGTGCCAGCATCGACCCCAGCGGGGGTTCACCCCTCCACTTT. The chain is built from TRBV6-1 and TRBJ1-6, with D maybe TRBD1 (5 bases). Trimming removed 7 bases from V and 9 bases from J, with 16 bases in between. The CDR3 consists of 14 residues. Germline V CDR1 and CDR2: MNHNS, SASEGT.

The chain employs TRBV4-1 and TRBJ2-7; D perhaps matches TRBD2 (6 bases). Germline V gene sequence: CDR1 MGHRA, CDR2 YSYEKL. The CDR3 totals 14 residues. Trimming removed 4 bases at V and 3 bases at J, with 13 bases between. The CDR3 DNA follows: TGCGCCAGCAGCCTTTTCACCGGGGGCTACGAGCAGTACTTC. Translated, it gives CASSLFTGGYEQYF.

The chain couples TRBV28 to TRBJ2-1; 11 bases align to TRBD1. Germline V gives CDR1 MDHEN, CDR2 SYDVKM. This CDR3 region has 17 residues. The ends lost 5 bases at V and 8 bases at J; junction bases unmatched: 14. CDR3 region: CASSRGFQDRGHDEQFF. The CDR3, as DNA: TGTGCCAGCAGTCGGGGTTTTCAGGACAGGGGGCATGATGAGCAGTTCTTC.

This clone was counted a single time. This chain uses TRBV30 with TRBJ1-1; possibly TRBD1 for D (5 bases). The germline V gene has CDR1 GTSNPN and CDR2 SVGIG (reference sequence). The CDR3 loop spans 12 amino acids. With 4 bases removed from V and 8 bases from J, the gap between germline ends came to 14 bases. The CDR3 loop reads CAWTLFGGEAFF. In DNA, the CDR3 is TGTGCCTGGACCCTGTTCGGGGGGGAAGCTTTCTTT.

As regards this clone: In the same sample, other DNA sequences code for this CDR3. This chain links TRBV9 with TRBJ1-1; D remains ambiguous. This CDR3 region has 15 residues. V was cut by 0 bases and J by 0 bases, with 9 bases left in between. Germline V gene lookup returns CDR1 SGDLS and CDR2 YYNGEE. The CDR3: CASSVGGVMNTEAFF. DNA for the CDR3: TGTGCCAGCAGCGTAGGCGGGGTGATGAACACTGAAGCTTTCTTT.

The V gene is TRBV19, the J gene TRBJ1-6; perhaps TRBD1 as D (5 bases). The CDR3 is 15 residues long. Germline CDR1 LNHDA, CDR2 SQIVND (reference sequence). V was clipped by 5 bases and J by 7 bases, with 15 bases between them. CDR3 DNA: TGTGCCAGTAGTGCGGACACGGAAGACAATTCACCCCTCCACTTT. This codes for CASSADTEDNSPLHF. Full variable domain (outside the CDR3, taken from reference TRBV19 and TRBJ1-6): DGGITQSPKYLFRKEGQNVTLSCEQNLNHDAMYWYRQDPGQGLRLIYYSQIVNDFQKGDIAEGYSVSREKKESFPLTVTSAQKNPTAFYLCASSADTEDNSPLHFGNGTRLTVT.

The chain joins TRBV7-2 to TRBJ2-1; TRBD2 matches at 15 bases. Germline trimming cut 3 bases from V and 8 bases from J; bases unmatched to any gene: 2. The CDR3 has 15 residues. Germline V gives CDR1 SGHTA, CDR2 FQGNSA. Here the CDR3 DNA reads TGTGCCAGCAGCTTCGGACTAGCGGGAGGGTATGAGCAGTTCTTC. Translated: CASSFGLAGGYEQFF.

This chain links TRBV30 with TRBJ2-1; a weak D match, TRBD2 (6 bases). The CDR3 is 13 residues long. In germline, CDR1 is GTSNPN, CDR2 SVGIG (reference sequence). V was pared by 1 base and J by 5 bases, with 9 bases between. For the CDR3, the DNA is TGTGCCTGGAGTGCCACTAGCAACAATGAGCAGTTCTTC. Translated: CAWSATSNNEQFF.

This clone was detected only once. The chain employs TRBV4-1 and TRBJ1-1; D not certain. Germline V gives CDR1 MGHRA, CDR2 YSYEKL. CDR3 length: 13 amino acids. Trimming pared 0 bases from V and 7 bases from J, leaving 9 bases between. CDR3 in amino acids: CASSQDQESEAFF. The CDR3 DNA follows: TGCGCCAGCAGCCAAGATCAGGAAAGTGAAGCTTTCTTT.

V gene TRBV6-6 combines with J gene TRBJ2-1; no reliable D call. Germline CDR1 is MNHNY and CDR2 is SVGAGI (reference sequence). The CDR3 extends over 11 amino acids. V shed 2 bases and J shed 10 bases, with 6 bases lying between them. Written as DNA, the CDR3 is TGTGCCAGCAGTTACGATATAGAGCAGTTCTTC. Translating it yields CASSYDIEQFF.

V usage is TRBV15 and J usage is TRBJ1-6; unclear D gene. The germline gives CDR1 LNHNV, CDR2 YYDKDF (reference sequence). V lost 5 bases to trimming and J lost 3 bases, with 8 bases between them. The CDR3 covers 14 residues. The CDR3: CATSDTLYNSPLHF. CDR3 DNA sequence: TGTGCCACCAGCGATACCCTCTATAATTCACCCCTCCACTTT.

This clone was counted at least ten times. This chain connects TRBV7-9 to TRBJ2-7; 9 bases map to TRBD1. This CDR3 is built from 19 residues. V lost 5 bases, J lost 3 bases, and 20 bases stayed unmatched. CDR1 SEHNR and CDR2 FQNEAQ come from the germline V gene (reference sequence). The CDR3 DNA follows: TGTGCCAGCAGCCCAACCCCCGGGGCTTGGGGACAGGGTGTCTACGAGCAGTACTTC. Translating it yields CASSPTPGAWGQGVYEQYF.

Only a few counts were recorded for this clone. The chain employs TRBV5-6 and TRBJ1-6; D uncertain. Trimming pared 1 base from V and 4 bases from J, leaving 6 bases between. The CDR3 has 14 amino acids. CDR1 is SGHDT, CDR2 YYEEEE, per germline. DNA for the CDR3: TGTGCCAGCAGCTTGCGGCAGTATAATTCACCCCTCCACTTT. It yields the protein CASSLRQYNSPLHF.

V usage is TRBV4-1 and J usage is TRBJ2-3; D is ambiguous. The length of the CDR3 is 12 residues. Per germline, CDR1 MGHRA and CDR2 YSYEKL. The V end lost 4 bases, the J end lost 6 bases, and 8 bases lay between the germline ends. CDR3 sequence (DNA): TGCGCCAGCAGCCCCTCGCAGGATACGCAGTATTTT. This gives the protein CASSPSQDTQYF.

V gene TRBV7-2 combines with J gene TRBJ2-7, with TRBD2 matching 11 bases. The CDR3 runs to 17 residues. The germline CDR1 and CDR2 sequences are SGHTA and FQGNSA. Trimming cost V 5 bases and J 3 bases; bases outside gene matches: 12. The CDR3 region is CASSQTSGAQIGYEQYF. CDR3 sequence (DNA): TGTGCCAGCAGCCAGACTAGCGGGGCCCAGATAGGCTACGAGCAGTACTTC. The full variable domain, its missing parts supplied by reference TRBV7-2 and TRBJ2-7, is GAGVSQSPSNKVTEKGKDVELRCDPISGHTALYWYRQSLGQGLEFLIYFQGNSAPDKSGLPSDRFSAERTGGSVSTLTIQRTQQEDSAVYLCASSQTSGAQIGYEQYFGPGTRLTVT.

The gene calls are TRBV11-2 and TRBJ2-1; D possibly uses TRBD1 or TRBD2 (5 bases each). Germline CDR1 reads SGHAT; CDR2 reads FQNNGV. The CDR3 extends over 15 amino acids. V was pared by 7 bases and J by 4 bases, with 17 bases between. CDR3 sequence reads: CASNVYGTEYNEQFF. The DNA for the CDR3 is TGTGCCAGCAACGTGTACGGGACGGAATACAATGAGCAGTTCTTC.

The chain recombines TRBV28 with TRBJ2-1, with no clear D. Germline lookup yields CDR1 MDHEN and CDR2 SYDVKM. This CDR3 has 16 amino acids. The V gene lost 6 bases and the J gene lost 0 bases, with 15 bases spanning the gap. DNA of the CDR3: TGTGCCAGCAGCCTGGACGGGCTCAGCTCCTACAATGAGCAGTTCTTC. Translating gives CASSLDGLSSYNEQFF.

As DNA, the CDR3 is TGTGCCTGGAGTGAGACGGACCGATCCTTCTATGGCTACACCTTC. Translation: CAWSETDRSFYGYTF. The gene calls are TRBV30 and TRBJ1-2; D is unclear. This CDR3 is 15 amino acids long. Germline lookup yields CDR1 GTSNPN and CDR2 SVGIG (reference sequence). The V gene lost 1 base and the J gene lost 4 bases, with 16 bases spanning the gap.

The V call is TRBV6-5, the J call TRBJ1-5; the match to TRBD1 covers 10 bases. CDR3 size: 15 residues. Trimming took 5 bases from V and 3 from J; bases not matched to a gene: 4. The germline gives CDR1 MNHEY, CDR2 SVGAGI. DNA for the CDR3: TGTGCCAGCAGTCCCGGGACAGGGGTCAATCAGCCCCAGCATTTT. Translated: CASSPGTGVNQPQHF.

The chain employs TRBV10-2 and TRBJ2-5; TRBD2 is a possible D gene (6 bases). CDR3 length: 15 amino acids. The germline gives CDR1 WSHSY, CDR2 SAAADI. Trimming left V 9 bases short and J 1 base short, with 18 bases between. The DNA for the CDR3 is TGCGCCAGTACCAGAGGGGCGGGGACCCAAGAGACCCAGTACTTC. Its translation: CASTRGAGTQETQYF.